This T cell receptor (beta chain) was obtained from a study of blood T cell repertoires in COVID-19. This clone was found a few times. The authors' processing: Reference gene primer amplification gave estimated nucleated cell counts. The data were produced by immunoSEQ multiplex PCR, yet TCRdb's version contains in-frame clones alone and is incomplete. V and J calls and clone size are those listed in that table; D and trimming were worked out from the DNA. The sample contains about 150,000 clones, approximately 87% of which appear only once. This CDR3 has 15 residues. V was pared by 4 bases and J by 4 bases, with 16 bases between. Germline CDR1 and CDR2: SGHTA and FQGNSA.

Sequenced input: peripheral blood. This rearrangement joins TRBV7-2 to TRBJ1-1; D possibly corresponds to TRBD1 (5 bases). The clonotype originates from a human donor in a cohort sampled during active COVID-19. In DNA form, the CDR3 reads TGTGCCAGCAGCTCAGGAATCCCGGGGGGCACTGAAGCTTTCTTT. It encodes CASSSGIPGGTEAFF.